Each of the 17 T cell receptor beta chains below was sequenced from the same sample in a study of shared clonotypes between healthy human individuals. Here immunoSEQ multiplex PCR was the method, and the copy in TCRdb shows in-frame clones only, minus some. The sample lists more than 2 million clones, almost 96% occurring once. The sequenced material came from naive CD4+ T cells sorted from blood. Specified subset: CD45RA+ positively selected. These receptors all come from a young man in good health.

The chain has TRBV30 and TRBJ1-4; 8 bases align to TRBD1. V shed 5 bases, J shed 8 bases, and the junction held 4 bases outside the gene matches. Germline lookup yields CDR1 GTSNPN and CDR2 SVGIG (reference sequence). The CDR3 has 12 residues. The CDR3 coding sequence is TGTGCCTGGGACAGGGGAGGAGAAAAACTGTTTTTT. This sequence encodes CAWDRGGEKLFF.

This chain connects TRBV4-1 to TRBJ1-3; D possibly corresponds to TRBD1 (5 bases). V lost 4 bases and J 4 bases, leaving 11 bases between the germline ends. In germline, CDR1 is MGHRA, CDR2 YSYEKL. The CDR3 length is 14 residues. CDR3 nucleotide sequence: TGCGCCAGCAGCCCTCAGGGTCCAGGAAACACCATATATTTT. This codes for CASSPQGPGNTIYF.

V usage is TRBV5-6 and J usage is TRBJ1-6, with D unresolved. Trimming pared 3 bases from V and 10 bases from J, leaving 17 bases between. The CDR3 is 15 amino acids. Germline V gene lookup returns CDR1 SGHDT and CDR2 YYEEEE. CDR3 sequence reads: CASSSQIDWRSPLHF. The CDR3 nucleotides read TGTGCCAGCAGCTCGCAAATCGACTGGAGGTCACCCCTCCACTTT.

This clone was detected a few times. The chain employs TRBV7-9 and TRBJ2-7; tentative D call: TRBD2 (5 bases). Germline V gene sequence: CDR1 SEHNR, CDR2 FQNEAQ (reference sequence). There are 12 residues in the CDR3. V lost 5 bases and J 9 bases, leaving 14 bases between the germline ends. CDR3 sequence reads: CASSQEGIGQYF. CDR3 nucleotide sequence: TGTGCCAGCAGCCAAGAGGGAATCGGGCAGTACTTC.

This sequence joins TRBV30 and TRBJ2-3, with 13 bases identical to TRBD2. The junction had 9 bases not matched to a gene; V was cut back by 2 bases and J by 4 bases. The V gene's germline CDR1 is GTSNPN and CDR2 SVGIG (reference sequence). The CDR3 loop spans 17 amino acids. The DNA of the CDR3 is TGTGCCTGGAGTCCACGTCGGACTAGCGGGGGCCCAGATACGCAGTATTTT. Residues: CAWSPRRTSGGPDTQYF.

The V and J genes are TRBV2 and TRBJ2-2; 9 bases match TRBD1. V was clipped by 6 bases and J by 3 bases; unmatched bases: 5. Germline lookup yields CDR1 SNHLY and CDR2 FYNNEI. The CDR3 contains 15 residues. This CDR3 reads CASRGTGPYTGELFF. For the CDR3, the DNA is TGTGCCAGCAGGGGGACAGGGCCGTACACCGGGGAGCTGTTTTTT.

This rearrangement joins TRBV13 to TRBJ2-5; 12 bases are shared with TRBD2. The CDR3 sequence is 20 residues long. Losses at the gene ends were 2 bases for V and 5 bases for J; bases not matched to a gene: 18. Looked up from germline, CDR1 is PRHDT and CDR2 is FYEKMQ (reference sequence). Here the CDR3 DNA reads TGTGCCAGCAGCTTAAGCGCCCAGACAACTAGCGGGAGGATAAGGGAGACCCAGTACTTC. Translated: CASSLSAQTTSGRIRETQYF.

This chain links TRBV5-1 with TRBJ2-5; 7 bases are a match to TRBD2. Trimming removed 2 bases from V and 4 bases from J; junction bases left unmatched: 5. The CDR3 is 14 residues long. Germline V gene data show CDR1 as SGHRS and CDR2 as YFSETQ. The chain's CDR3 is CASSFQGEGETQYF. The CDR3 DNA sequence: TGCGCCAGCAGCTTTCAAGGGGAGGGAGAGACCCAGTACTTC.

The genes are TRBV5-4 and TRBJ2-7, with D tentatively TRBD2 (5 bases). The CDR3 extends over 15 amino acids. Between the trimmed V and J ends, which lost 2 bases and 3 bases, there was a span of 15 bases. The V gene's germline CDR1 is SGHNT and CDR2 YYREEE (reference sequence). Here the CDR3 DNA reads TGTGCCAGCAGCTTAGGTCCGTCAGGAGGCTACGAGCAGTACTTC. This codes for CASSLGPSGGYEQYF. The full variable domain, its missing parts supplied by reference TRBV5-4 and TRBJ2-7, is ETGVTQSPTHLIKTRGQQVTLRCSSQSGHNTVSWYQQALGQGPQFIFQYYREEENGRGNFPPRFSGLQFPNYSSELNVNALELDDSALYLCASSLGPSGGYEQYFGPGTRLTVT.

V gene TRBV11-2 combines with J gene TRBJ2-2; possible D gene TRBD1, 5 bases. V was cut by 3 bases and J by 13 bases, with 21 bases left in between. This CDR3 has 15 amino acids. Germline V gives CDR1 SGHAT, CDR2 FQNNGV. The CDR3 spells CASSFNNMGPGGLFF. Here the CDR3 DNA reads TGTGCCAGCAGCTTCAACAACATGGGGCCTGGCGGGCTGTTTTTT.

In its sample, this clone was seen once. The chain links TRBV2 to TRBJ2-7; 9 nucleotides line up with TRBD1. Per the germline V gene, CDR1 is SNHLY and CDR2 is FYNNEI. The CDR3 runs to 14 residues. V was clipped by 6 bases and J by 3 bases; unmatched bases: 6. DNA of the CDR3: TGTGCCAGCAGGCGGGACAGGGCGGTCTACGAGCAGTACTTC. Translated: CASRRDRAVYEQYF.

V usage is TRBV6-1 and J usage is TRBJ1-2, with D hard to call. This CDR3 is built from 15 residues. V lost 4 bases, J lost 2 bases, and 14 bases lay in between. Germline CDR1 is MNHNS and CDR2 is SASEGT. DNA for the CDR3: TGTGCCAGCAGTGGGGTGCCTGAAGGAAACTATGGCTACACCTTC. It yields the protein CASSGVPEGNYGYTF.

The chain has TRBV27 and TRBJ2-7; the match to TRBD2 covers 7 bases. V shed 3 bases, J shed 6 bases, and the junction held 11 bases outside the gene matches. The CDR3 covers 15 residues. Germline lookup yields CDR1 MNHEY and CDR2 SMNVEV (reference sequence). The CDR3 sequence: CASSFGLGVSGEQYF. Written as DNA, the CDR3 is TGTGCCAGCAGTTTCGGACTAGGGGTTTCGGGCGAGCAGTACTTC.

This clone came up once. This chain joins TRBV19 and TRBJ1-5; 11 positions agree with TRBD1. V shed 4 bases, J shed 2 bases, and the junction held 13 bases outside the gene matches. The CDR3 extends over 19 amino acids. CDR1 is LNHDA and CDR2 is SQIVND in the germline V gene (reference sequence). The CDR3 is CASSTGQGALVSGNQPQHF. CDR3 bases: TGTGCCAGTAGTACAGGACAGGGGGCTTTGGTTTCGGGCAATCAGCCCCAGCATTTT.

The rearrangement joins TRBV2 to TRBJ1-3; a possible D gene is TRBD1 (6 bases). The V gene lost 6 bases and the J gene lost 3 bases, with 12 bases spanning the gap. The CDR3 contains 14 residues. Per the germline V gene, CDR1 is SNHLY and CDR2 is FYNNEI. Here the CDR3 reads CASRDRTVGNTIYF. The CDR3 coding sequence is TGTGCCAGCAGAGACCGGACAGTTGGAAACACCATATATTTT.

The chain carries TRBV7-9 and TRBJ2-7; D is possibly TRBD1 or TRBD2 (5 bases each). The CDR3 loop spans 15 amino acids. Trimming stripped 5 bases from V and 2 bases from J, with 16 bases between. CDR1 SEHNR and CDR2 FQNEAQ come from the germline V gene (reference sequence). The CDR3 nucleotides are TGTGCCAGCAGCCTCCCCGGGACGAAAACCTACGAGCAGTACTTC. It yields the protein CASSLPGTKTYEQYF.

J is TRBJ1-1 and V is TRBV7-2, with no clear D. There are 17 residues in the CDR3. V shed 1 base and J shed 1 base, with 16 bases lying between them. Germline CDR1 reads SGHTA; CDR2 reads FQGNSA. The CDR3 DNA reads as TGTGCCAGCAGCTTAGTCCCGGCTGTTTTCCCGAACACTGAAGCTTTCTTT. Translating gives CASSLVPAVFPNTEAFF.